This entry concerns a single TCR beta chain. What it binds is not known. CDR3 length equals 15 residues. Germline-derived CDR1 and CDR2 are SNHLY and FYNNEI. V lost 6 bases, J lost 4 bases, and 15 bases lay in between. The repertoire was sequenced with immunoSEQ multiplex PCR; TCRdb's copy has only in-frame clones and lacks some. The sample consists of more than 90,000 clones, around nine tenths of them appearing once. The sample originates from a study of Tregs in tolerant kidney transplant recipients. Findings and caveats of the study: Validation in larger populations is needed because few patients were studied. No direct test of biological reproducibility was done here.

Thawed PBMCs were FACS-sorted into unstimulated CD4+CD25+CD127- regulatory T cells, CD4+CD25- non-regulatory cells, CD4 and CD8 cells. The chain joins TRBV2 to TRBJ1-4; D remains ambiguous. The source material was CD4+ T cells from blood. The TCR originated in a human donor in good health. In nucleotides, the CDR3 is TGTGCCAGCAGACAGACCTCCTACAATAATGAAAAACTGTTTTTT. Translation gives CASRQTSYNNEKLFF.